This is a list of T cell receptor beta chains from one sample in a study of vaccination and CD4 T cells after COVID-19. The antigens these receptors bind are not known. Via MiXCR, TCRdb re-called the PCR reads, giving one row per CDR3 protein. Here the sample spans some 14,000 distinct CDR3 sequences, roughly three fifths being singletons. This specimen was cultured CD4+ T cells from blood, taken after SARS-CoV-2 vaccination. Source of these receptors: a human donor with COVID-19. Both conserved end residues are part of each CDR3. The order of the fields is V gene, J gene, clone size, D gene, CDR3 protein, CDR3 DNA. D genes are given only for firm matches. Expanded clones are given a class, and other clones once, few, many or no size at all.

V: TRBV12-3/TRBV12-4
J: TRBJ2-5
size: -
D: -
CDR3: CASSFRGETQYF
DNA: TGTGCCAGCAGTTTTCGTGGGGAGACCCAGTACTTC

V: TRBV6-5
J: TRBJ1-5
size: -
D: TRBD1
CDR3: CASSYSGQGLNQPQHF
DNA: TGTGCCAGCAGTTACTCGGGACAGGGGTTGAATCAGCCCCAGCATTTT

V: TRBV7-9
J: TRBJ2-2
size: -
D: -
CDR3: CASSLALGELFF
DNA: TGTGCCAGCAGCTTAGCTTTGGGGGAGCTGTTTTTT

V: TRBV27
J: TRBJ2-5
size: -
D: -
CDR3: CASSLSIARETQYF
DNA: TGTGCCAGCAGTTTATCGATAGCGCGGGAGACCCAGTACTTC

V: TRBV7-2
J: TRBJ2-5
size: -
D: -
CDR3: CASSLRTQETQYF
DNA: TGTGCCAGCAGCTTAAGGACGCAAGAGACCCAGTACTTC

V: TRBV6-2/TRBV6-3
J: TRBJ1-2
size: -
D: -
CDR3: CASSQGNYGYTF
DNA: TGTGCCAGCAGTCAGGGAAACTATGGCTACACCTTC

V: TRBV19
J: TRBJ1-3
size: once
D: TRBD1
CDR3: CASSGQGESGNTIYF
DNA: TGTGCCAGTAGTGGGCAGGGGGAATCTGGAAACACCATATATTTT

V: TRBV29-1
J: TRBJ2-1
size: -
D: TRBD1
CDR3: CSVAQGARGNEQFF
DNA: TGCAGCGTCGCACAGGGGGCGCGAGGCAATGAGCAGTTCTTC

V: TRBV27
J: TRBJ2-5
size: few
D: -
CDR3: CASSLTGRVGGRETQYF
DNA: TGTGCCAGCAGTTTAACCGGGCGGGTAGGGGGGAGAGAGACCCAGTACTTC

V: TRBV27
J: TRBJ2-3
size: -
D: TRBD2
CDR3: CASSFQRGWADTQYF
DNA: TGTGCCAGCAGTTTCCAGCGGGGGTGGGCAGATACGCAGTATTTT

V: TRBV7-8
J: TRBJ1-1
size: -
D: -
CDR3: CASSSLTGGNTEAFF
DNA: TGTGCCAGCAGCTCATTGACGGGGGGGAACACTGAAGCTTTCTTT

V: TRBV7-2
J: TRBJ2-2
size: few
D: TRBD1
CDR3: CASSAAAGGWTGELFF
DNA: TGTGCCAGCAGCGCGGCTGCAGGGGGCTGGACCGGGGAGCTGTTTTTT

V: TRBV28
J: TRBJ1-5
size: -
D: -
CDR3: CATNRALDNQPQHF
DNA: TGTGCCACCAACCGGGCACTAGATAATCAGCCCCAGCATTTT

V: TRBV19
J: TRBJ1-6
size: -
D: -
CDR3: CASSIERGSPLHF
DNA: TGTGCCAGTAGTATCGAAAGAGGTTCACCCCTCCACTTT

V: TRBV6-1
J: TRBJ1-1
size: -
D: -
CDR3: CASNKGGTNTEAFF
DNA: TGTGCCAGCAATAAAGGCGGCACCAACACTGAAGCTTTCTTT

V: TRBV7-9
J: TRBJ2-5
size: few
D: -
CDR3: CASSPGSGQETQYF
DNA: TGTGCCAGCAGTCCAGGGTCGGGGCAAGAGACCCAGTACTTC

V: TRBV20-1
J: TRBJ1-1
size: few
D: TRBD1
CDR3: CSARVTGGYTEAFF
DNA: TGCAGTGCTAGAGTAACAGGGGGCTACACTGAAGCTTTCTTT

V: TRBV7-3
J: TRBJ1-5
size: -
D: TRBD1
CDR3: CASSPSGGNQPQHF
DNA: TGTGCCAGCAGCCCCTCAGGGGGAAATCAGCCCCAGCATTTT

V: TRBV28
J: TRBJ1-1
size: -
D: -
CDR3: CASTLTAGGLEAFF
DNA: TGTGCCAGCACCCTGACCGCGGGGGGCCTTGAAGCTTTCTTT

V: TRBV30
J: TRBJ1-2
size: -
D: TRBD1
CDR3: CAWGIVTGGWDYGYTF
DNA: TGTGCCTGGGGGATTGTGACAGGGGGCTGGGACTATGGCTACACCTTC

V: TRBV6-1
J: TRBJ1-2
size: -
D: TRBD1
CDR3: CASSPRTGTGANYGYTF
DNA: TGTGCCAGCTCCCCACGAACCGGGACAGGGGCTAACTATGGCTACACCTTC

V: TRBV20-1
J: TRBJ2-3
size: -
D: -
CDR3: CSAKSADTQYF
DNA: TGCAGTGCTAAGTCCGCCGATACGCAGTATTTT

V: TRBV6-5
J: TRBJ1-2
size: -
D: -
CDR3: CASSYVPGQTGGYGYTF
DNA: TGTGCCAGCAGTTACGTGCCAGGGCAAACGGGGGGCTATGGCTACACCTTC

V: TRBV9
J: TRBJ1-1
size: -
D: -
CDR3: CASSVDSGVGNTEAFF
DNA: TGTGCCAGCAGCGTAGATTCAGGGGTAGGGAACACTGAAGCTTTCTTT

V: TRBV7-7
J: TRBJ2-3
size: -
D: TRBD2
CDR3: CASSPGTTSTDTQYF
DNA: TGTGCTAGCAGCCCAGGGACTACCAGCACAGATACGCAGTATTTT

V: TRBV6-1
J: TRBJ2-1
size: -
D: -
CDR3: CASSPRGWNWYEQFF
DNA: TGTGCCAGCAGTCCCCGGGGGTGGAATTGGTATGAGCAGTTCTTC

V: TRBV19
J: TRBJ1-5
size: few
D: -
CDR3: CASIGSLNQPQHF
DNA: TGTGCCAGTATAGGCAGCCTCAATCAGCCCCAGCATTTT

V: TRBV11-1
J: TRBJ2-3
size: -
D: TRBD1
CDR3: CASSFLLGTEADTQYF
DNA: TGTGCCAGCAGCTTTTTATTGGGGACAGAGGCAGATACGCAGTATTTT

V: TRBV20-1
J: TRBJ2-7
size: -
D: -
CDR3: CSVPQGYEQYF
DNA: TGCAGTGTTCCTCAGGGCTACGAGCAGTACTTC

V: TRBV6-4
J: TRBJ2-5
size: few
D: TRBD1
CDR3: CASSANRGETQYF
DNA: TGTGCCAGCAGTGCTAACAGGGGCGAGACCCAGTACTTC

V: TRBV28
J: TRBJ2-2
size: -
D: TRBD1
CDR3: CASSSRTGTGELFF
DNA: TGTGCCAGCAGTTCACGGACAGGGACCGGGGAGCTGTTTTTT

V: TRBV4-1
J: TRBJ1-2
size: -
D: TRBD1
CDR3: CASSPPSRDRGREGYTF
DNA: TGCGCCAGCAGCCCACCGTCCCGGGACAGGGGACGGGAAGGCTACACCTTC

V: TRBV5-4
J: TRBJ1-2
size: -
D: -
CDR3: CASTSERWVGYTF
DNA: TGTGCCAGTACCTCTGAACGGTGGGTTGGCTACACCTTC

V: TRBV12-3/TRBV12-4
J: TRBJ2-7
size: -
D: -
CDR3: CASSPRRSAYTYEQYF
DNA: TGTGCCAGCAGTCCACGCAGAAGCGCTTACACCTACGAGCAGTACTTC

V: TRBV7-2
J: TRBJ2-3
size: -
D: -
CDR3: CASSSTGPTDTQYF
DNA: TGTGCCAGCAGTTCCACAGGGCCCACAGATACGCAGTATTTT

V: TRBV7-7
J: TRBJ2-5
size: -
D: -
CDR3: CASSPDIGQETQYF
DNA: TGTGCTAGCAGCCCCGACATAGGGCAAGAGACCCAGTACTTC

V: TRBV6-1
J: TRBJ2-5
size: -
D: TRBD2
CDR3: CASSPLSSGGLQETQYF
DNA: TGTGCCAGCAGCCCCCTTTCTAGCGGGGGACTACAAGAGACCCAGTACTTC

V: TRBV12-3/TRBV12-4
J: TRBJ1-1
size: once
D: -
CDR3: CASSPGVNTEAFF
DNA: TGTGCCAGCAGTCCGGGGGTGAACACTGAAGCTTTCTTT

V: TRBV20-1
J: TRBJ1-3
size: -
D: -
CDR3: CSARGGSSGNTIYF
DNA: TGCAGTGCTAGAGGCGGAAGCTCTGGAAACACCATATATTTT

V: TRBV20-1
J: TRBJ2-2
size: -
D: TRBD1
CDR3: CSAKRDRNTGELFF
DNA: TGCAGTGCCAAAAGGGACAGGAACACCGGGGAGCTGTTTTTT

V: TRBV6-1
J: TRBJ1-6
size: -
D: TRBD1
CDR3: CASIRDRGLNSPLHF
DNA: TGTGCCAGCATCCGGGACAGGGGGCTCAATTCACCCCTCCACTTT

V: TRBV6-1
J: TRBJ1-2
size: -
D: TRBD1
CDR3: CASNTGADSGYTF
DNA: TGTGCCAGCAATACAGGGGCTGACTCTGGCTACACCTTC